Each of the 24 T cell receptor beta chains below was sequenced from the same sample in a study of blood T cell repertoires in COVID-19. Libraries were prepared by immunoSEQ multiplex PCR; TCRdb keeps only in-frame clonotypes and omits some of them. The table shows about 250,000 clones, with around 88% occurring only once. The specimen sequenced was peripheral blood. The receptors originated from a man aged 80 or over with acute or convalescent COVID-19.

This chain links TRBV20-1 with TRBJ2-7; weak D call: TRBD2 (5 bases). CDR1 is DFQATT and CDR2 is SNEGSKA in the germline V gene (reference sequence). V gave up 6 bases and J gave up 6 bases, with 12 bases separating them. This CDR3 is built from 11 residues. CDR3 protein: CSAGEGPEQYF. CDR3 bases: TGCAGTGCCGGGGAAGGGCCCGAGCAGTACTTC.

The gene calls are TRBV28 and TRBJ1-2; no clear D gene. Trimming shortened V by 4 bases and J by 4 bases, and 4 bases separated the two germline ends. The V gene's germline CDR1 is MDHEN and CDR2 SYDVKM. This CDR3 has 11 amino acids. In DNA form, the CDR3 reads TGTGCCAGCAGTTCCATCTATGGCTACACCTTC. The encoded protein is CASSSIYGYTF.

V usage is TRBV11-2 and J usage is TRBJ2-7; TRBD2 matches 10 bases. CDR3 size: 15 residues. The ends lost 2 bases at V and 3 bases at J; junction bases unmatched: 4. CDR1 SGHAT and CDR2 FQNNGV come from the germline V gene. The CDR3 region is CASSLLAGVLYEQYF. DNA of the CDR3: TGTGCCAGCAGCTTACTAGCGGGAGTTCTCTACGAGCAGTACTTC.

The CDR3 protein is CASSQGQGVKTEAFF. DNA for the CDR3: TGCGCCAGCAGCCAAGGACAGGGGGTCAAGACTGAAGCTTTCTTT. The chain recombines TRBV4-3 with TRBJ1-1; TRBD1 agrees at 9 bases. The CDR3 length is 15 residues. CDR1 LGHNA and CDR2 YSLEER come from the germline V gene. The ends lost 1 base at V and 5 bases at J; junction bases unmatched: 5.

V usage is TRBV4-1 and J usage is TRBJ2-3; TRBD2 agrees at 10 bases. Looked up from germline, CDR1 is MGHRA and CDR2 is YSYEKL. Trimming cost V 1 base and J 6 bases; bases outside gene matches: 4. The CDR3 contains 15 residues. DNA of the CDR3: TGCGCCAGCAGCCAAGCCTCGACTAGCGGGGATACGCAGTATTTT. It codes for CASSQASTSGDTQYF.

V usage is TRBV5-1 and J usage is TRBJ2-7; the match to TRBD1 covers 7 bases. V lost 5 bases and J lost 0; bases outside the gene matches: 5. CDR3 length: 14 amino acids. From germline, CDR1 is SGHRS and CDR2 YFSETQ. CDR3 amino acids: CASSQTGISYEQYF. CDR3 in DNA: TGCGCCAGCAGTCAGACAGGGATCTCCTACGAGCAGTACTTC.

This sequence joins TRBV6-5 and TRBJ1-1; maybe TRBD1 (5 bases). The germline V and J ends were trimmed by 5 bases and 8 bases, with 21 bases remaining between them. Germline V gene sequence: CDR1 MNHEY, CDR2 SVGAGI. The CDR3 covers 15 residues. The CDR3 sequence is CASSPGTSVLGEAFF. CDR3 DNA sequence: TGTGCCAGCAGTCCCGGGACTTCGGTATTAGGCGAAGCTTTCTTT.

The rearrangement joins TRBV3-1 (or the pseudogene TRBV3-2) to TRBJ1-6; TRBD1 agrees at 9 bases. Germline CDR1 reads LGHDT; CDR2 reads YNNKEL (reference sequence). The CDR3 contains 14 residues. J lost 6 bases, V lost 4 bases, and 1 base had no gene match. In DNA, the CDR3 is TGTGCCAGCAGCCGGGACAGGGCTAATTCACCCCTCCACTTT. Encoded protein: CASSRDRANSPLHF.

In the case of this clone: At the DNA level, this CDR3 is encoded by other sequences in the same sample as well. This rearrangement joins TRBV3-1 (or the pseudogene TRBV3-2) to TRBJ2-3; 13 bases map to TRBD2. This CDR3 region has 16 residues. V lost 1 base, J lost 3 bases, and 1 base stayed unmatched. Germline V gene sequence: CDR1 LGHDT, CDR2 YNNKEL (reference sequence). The chain's CDR3 is CASSQGLAGGTDTQYF. The DNA of the CDR3 is TGTGCCAGCAGCCAAGGACTAGCGGGAGGAACAGATACGCAGTATTTT.

This clone was seen a handful of times. This chain links TRBV3-1 (or the pseudogene TRBV3-2) with TRBJ2-1; 12 bases align to TRBD2. The J segment lost 14 bases and the V segment lost 1 base, leaving 3 bases of the junction unmatched. Germline V gives CDR1 LGHDT, CDR2 YNNKEL (reference sequence). The CDR3 is 13 residues long. In DNA form, the CDR3 reads TGTGCCAGCAGCCAAGTCACTAGCGGGAGGAAGTTCTTC. Its protein product is CASSQVTSGRKFF.

Of note for this clone: This CDR3 is also generated by other DNA sequences in the sample. This rearrangement joins TRBV3-1 (or the pseudogene TRBV3-2) to TRBJ1-2; 7 positions match TRBD1. Germline V gene lookup returns CDR1 LGHDT and CDR2 YNNKEL (reference sequence). The CDR3 is 14 amino acids. J lost 8 bases, V lost 4 bases, and 10 bases had no gene match. CDR3 sequence reads: CASSRIQGGAGYTF. As DNA, the CDR3 is TGTGCCAGCAGCCGAATTCAAGGGGGCGCCGGCTACACCTTC.

The rearrangement joins TRBV6-2 or TRBV6-3 to TRBJ1-1; no reliable D call. CDR1 and CDR2 from the germline V gene are MNHEY and SVGEGT. The CDR3 is 13 amino acids. The V end lost 2 bases, the J end lost 4 bases, and 8 bases lay between the germline ends. In nucleotides, the CDR3 is TGTGCCAGCAGTTACGGAGGTAGCACTGAAGCTTTCTTT. It is translated as CASSYGGSTEAFF.

The genes are TRBV4-2 and TRBJ1-1; D perhaps matches TRBD1 (6 bases). This CDR3 comprises 14 residues. Looked up from germline, CDR1 is LGHNA and CDR2 is YNFKEQ. Deletions cut 7 bases from V and 7 bases from J, with 19 bases between. CDR3 DNA sequence: TGTGCCAGCACTCCACGGACAGACCTGGGTGAAGCTTTCTTT. Protein sequence: CASTPRTDLGEAFF.

CDR3 sequence reads: CASSFEERFRDRRPYEQYF. The CDR3 DNA is TGCGCCAGCAGCTTCGAAGAAAGGTTCCGGGACAGACGTCCCTACGAGCAGTACTTC. The chain has TRBV5-1 and TRBJ2-7; 7 bases agree with TRBD1. The CDR3 consists of 19 residues. CDR1 is SGHRS and CDR2 is YFSETQ in the germline V gene. The V segment lost 2 bases and the J segment 2 bases; nucleotides outside the gene matches: 19.

The chain combines TRBV7-6 with TRBJ1-3; D is perhaps TRBD1 (6 bases). Per the germline V gene, CDR1 is SGHVS and CDR2 is FNYEAQ. This CDR3 contains 16 residues. Trimming removed 5 bases at V and 2 bases at J, with 16 bases between. This chain's CDR3 is CASSRARWDTGNTIYF. CDR3 bases: TGTGCCAGCAGCCGCGCACGATGGGACACTGGAAACACCATATATTTT.

This clone was observed once. V and J are TRBV6-4 and TRBJ2-3; 7 nucleotides align to TRBD2. V trimming: 6 bases; J trimming: 6 bases; junction bases outside the gene matches: 12. Germline V lookup: CDR1 MRHNA, CDR2 SNTAGT. The CDR3 extends over 15 amino acids. CDR3 sequence: CASSPSSGSYDTQYF. The CDR3, as DNA: TGTGCCAGCAGCCCCTCTAGCGGCAGTTACGATACGCAGTATTTT.

The gene calls are TRBV3-1 (or the pseudogene TRBV3-2) and TRBJ2-1; D possibly corresponds to TRBD2 (6 bases). The V gene's germline CDR1 is LGHDT and CDR2 YNNKEL (reference sequence). V was pared by 4 bases and J by 8 bases, with 18 bases between. The CDR3 covers 15 residues. CDR3 region: CASSPRFGGGYEQFF. In DNA, the CDR3 is TGTGCCAGCAGCCCCCGGTTCGGGGGAGGTTATGAGCAGTTCTTC.

The chain joins TRBV11-2 to TRBJ1-4; D possibly corresponds to TRBD1 (6 bases). Germline lookup yields CDR1 SGHAT and CDR2 FQNNGV. The CDR3 spans 17 residues. With 0 bases removed from V and 8 bases from J, the gap between germline ends came to 19 bases. CDR3 loop: CASSLERRPGVGEKLFF. The CDR3 DNA reads TGTGCCAGCAGCTTAGAAAGAAGGCCAGGGGTAGGGGAAAAACTGTTTTTT.

This rearrangement joins TRBV4-2 to TRBJ1-4; TRBD1 matches 9 bases. This CDR3 is built from 21 residues. J was trimmed by 8 bases and V by 4 bases; bases with no gene match: 26. Germline loops: CDR1 LGHNA, CDR2 YNFKEQ. CDR3 in DNA: TGTGCCAGCAGCCCCGGGACAGGGACGGCCGGAGGAGGAGGATTGGGCGAAAAACTGTTTTTT. This codes for CASSPGTGTAGGGGLGEKLFF.

This chain uses TRBV10-3 with TRBJ1-3; D call uncertain. The CDR3 totals 12 residues. Germline assignment: CDR1 ENHRY and CDR2 SYGVKD. Trimming pared 5 bases from V and 0 bases from J, leaving 2 bases between. CDR3 sequence reads: CAISLSGNTIYF. The CDR3 coding sequence is TGTGCCATCAGTCTCTCTGGAAACACCATATATTTT.

This chain uses TRBV9 with TRBJ2-1; 11 bases align to TRBD2. This CDR3 spans 16 amino acids. Germline V lookup: CDR1 SGDLS, CDR2 YYNGEE. V was pared by 3 bases and J by 6 bases, with 8 bases of the junction left unmatched. The CDR3 DNA reads as TGTGCCAGCAGCGCCCAACTAGCGGGAGTGGGCAATGAGCAGTTCTTC. Encoded protein: CASSAQLAGVGNEQFF.

The V and J genes are TRBV7-3 and TRBJ1-1; D ambiguous. CDR3 length: 13 amino acids. Germline lookup yields CDR1 SGHTA and CDR2 FQGTGA. V gave up 6 bases and J gave up 1 base, with 9 bases separating them. The CDR3 nucleotides are TGTGCCAGCAGGCTTCAGGAGAACACTGAAGCTTTCTTT. This codes for CASRLQENTEAFF.

This chain uses TRBV29-1 with TRBJ2-1, with D possibly being TRBD1 (5 bases). The V gene's germline CDR1 is SQVTM and CDR2 ANQGSEA. The CDR3 is 13 amino acids. Trimming removed 4 bases at V and 4 bases at J, with 11 bases between. CDR3 region: CSVGGRSYNEQFF. CDR3 nucleotide sequence: TGCAGCGTTGGGGGCAGAAGTTACAATGAGCAGTTCTTC.

The chain couples TRBV3-1 (or the pseudogene TRBV3-2) to TRBJ2-5; 7 nucleotides agree with TRBD1. Losses at the gene ends were 3 bases for V and 4 bases for J; bases not matched to a gene: 2. The CDR3 length is 13 residues. Germline V gene lookup returns CDR1 LGHDT and CDR2 YNNKEL (reference sequence). CDR3 nucleotide sequence: TGTGCCAGCAGCCAGACAGGGAGAGAGACCCAGTACTTC. Protein: CASSQTGRETQYF.